This T cell receptor beta chain stems from a study of blood T cell repertoires in COVID-19. The CDR3 contains 14 residues. V was clipped by 3 bases and J by 0 bases, with 9 bases between them. Germline values: CDR1 SGHNT, CDR2 YYREEE (reference sequence). Sequencing was performed with immunoSEQ multiplex PCR; in TCRdb, only in-frame clones are kept and a portion is missing. Altogether some 33,000 clones are present, more than 80% being singletons, with the ten largest covering around 7%. The sequenced sample was peripheral blood. The chain is built from TRBV5-4 and TRBJ1-1, with D tentatively TRBD1 (5 bases). This clonotype was sampled from a human donor in a cohort sampled during active COVID-19. The CDR3 nucleotides read TGTGCCAGCAGCTCACGACAGATGAACACTGAAGCTTTCTTT. Protein sequence: CASSSRQMNTEAFF.